This entry lists 6 T cell receptor beta chains sequenced from one sample in a study of control samples from healthy donors and cancer patients. The repertoire was sequenced with immunoSEQ multiplex PCR; TCRdb's copy has only in-frame clones and lacks some. Among around 93,000 clones listed, 70% to 90% were seen once. Input material: blood. These receptors all stem from a young man in good health.

The rearrangement uses TRBV7-9 and TRBJ2-1; no firm D call. The CDR3 is 12 amino acids. Germline values: CDR1 SEHNR, CDR2 FQNEAQ (reference sequence). V was clipped by 1 base and J by 7 bases, with 5 bases between them. The CDR3 protein is CASSLVTNEQFF. CDR3 DNA sequence: TGTGCCAGCAGCTTAGTTACGAATGAGCAGTTCTTC.

J is TRBJ1-2 and V is TRBV5-4, with D maybe TRBD1 (6 bases). Germline values: CDR1 SGHNT, CDR2 YYREEE (reference sequence). Trimming left V 0 bases short and J 8 bases short, with 14 bases between. The CDR3 has 14 residues. The CDR3 nucleotides read TGTGCCAGCAGCTTGGGGGGGGCCGACAGAGGCTACACCTTC. Amino acid sequence: CASSLGGADRGYTF.

The chain links TRBV11-2 to TRBJ2-7; D is undetermined. This CDR3 spans 12 amino acids. Germline CDR1 SGHAT, CDR2 FQNNGV. Trimming took off 3 bases at V and 3 bases at J, with 6 bases between the two ends. The CDR3 DNA is TGTGCCAGCAGCTTGGTCAGCTACGAGCAGTACTTC. Protein sequence: CASSLVSYEQYF.

The chain uses TRBV6-2 or TRBV6-3 and TRBJ2-5, with D maybe TRBD1 (6 bases). CDR3 length equals 14 residues. V gave up 2 bases and J gave up 4 bases, with 11 bases separating them. Germline CDR1 MNHEY, CDR2 SVGEGT. The CDR3 region has the DNA TGTGCCAGCAGTTACATTGGGGGCTTAGAGACCCAGTACTTC. Its protein product is CASSYIGGLETQYF.

The J gene is TRBJ2-7, the V gene TRBV3-1 (or the pseudogene TRBV3-2); possible D gene TRBD2, 5 bases. The germline V gene encodes CDR1 LGHDT and CDR2 YNNKEL (reference sequence). The CDR3 extends over 15 amino acids. V was cut by 1 base and J by 0 bases, with 10 bases left in between. CDR3 loop: CASSQVGELSYEQYF. DNA of the CDR3: TGTGCCAGCAGCCAAGTGGGAGAGCTCTCCTACGAGCAGTACTTC.

V usage is TRBV3-1 (or the pseudogene TRBV3-2) and J usage is TRBJ1-1; D is unresolved. In germline, CDR1 is LGHDT, CDR2 YNNKEL (reference sequence). The CDR3 sequence is 13 residues long. Trimming took off 7 bases at V and 1 base at J, with 10 bases between the two ends. In DNA form, the CDR3 reads TGTGCCAGCACTCTAACAAGGAACACTGAAGCTTTCTTT. Its protein is CASTLTRNTEAFF.